These 13 T cell receptor beta chains came from one sample sequenced in a study of blood T cell repertoires in COVID-19. Clones were sequenced by immunoSEQ multiplex PCR, and TCRdb holds only the in-frame ones, with some missing. The sample carries more than 55,000 clones, approximately 90% recorded once. Sample: peripheral blood. The receptors originated from a woman in her sixties or seventies with COVID-19, enrolled during active disease.

The chain has TRBV24-1 and TRBJ1-1; no definite D call. Trimming stripped 7 bases from V and 6 bases from J, with 8 bases between. Germline CDR1 KGHDR, CDR2 SFDVKD. The CDR3 consists of 11 residues. Written as DNA, the CDR3 is TGTGCCACCAGGAACGGGGCTGAAGCTTTCTTT. Translation gives CATRNGAEAFF.

CDR3 in DNA: TGTGCCAGCAGCTTAGAGGGACTAGCCTACAATGAGCAGTTCTTC. Translating it yields CASSLEGLAYNEQFF. The V call is TRBV7-9, the J call TRBJ2-1; 8 bases map to TRBD2. After removal of 1 base from V and 2 bases from J, the junction contained 1 base not matched to a gene. CDR1 and CDR2 (germline): SEHNR, FQNEAQ (reference sequence). This CDR3 region has 15 residues.

The chain couples TRBV25-1 to TRBJ2-3; TRBD2 aligns across 11 bases. This CDR3 spans 15 amino acids. The J segment lost 4 bases and the V segment lost 5 bases, leaving 5 bases of the junction unmatched. CDR1 is MGHDK, CDR2 SYGVNS, per germline. The DNA of the CDR3 is TGTGCCAGCAGTCCCCTAGCGGGAGGCCCAGATACGCAGTATTTT. Protein sequence: CASSPLAGGPDTQYF.

V usage is TRBV10-2 and J usage is TRBJ2-3; 12 positions match TRBD2. Trimming at V came to 5 bases and at J to 5 bases, leaving 5 bases not matched to a gene. Per germline, CDR1 WSHSY and CDR2 SAAADI. The CDR3 is 15 residues long. Here the CDR3 DNA reads TGCGCCAGCAGTTTGGGACTAGCGGGTGGAGATACGCAGTATTTT. This sequence encodes CASSLGLAGGDTQYF.

This chain connects TRBV27 to TRBJ2-7, with D possibly matching TRBD1 (6 bases). Germline values: CDR1 MNHEY, CDR2 SMNVEV (reference sequence). V was cut by 7 bases and J by 0 bases, with 13 bases left in between. This CDR3 is 14 amino acids long. CDR3 nucleotides: TGTGCCAGCAAACGACAGGATGGCTCCTACGAGCAGTACTTC. Translation: CASKRQDGSYEQYF.

This clone appeared a single time. The chain joins TRBV7-8 to TRBJ2-7; 11 nucleotides match TRBD2. J lost 3 bases, V lost 5 bases, and 9 bases had no gene match. CDR1 is SGHVS and CDR2 is FQNEAQ in the germline V gene. The CDR3 sequence is 16 residues long. For the CDR3, the DNA is TGTGCCAGCAGCCAGCGAGGGACTAGCGGCATCTACGAGCAGTACTTC. It is translated as CASSQRGTSGIYEQYF.

This sequence joins TRBV15 and TRBJ1-4; the match to TRBD1 covers 8 bases. The V segment lost 6 bases and the J segment 3 bases; nucleotides outside the gene matches: 3. CDR3 size: 14 residues. Germline V CDR1 and CDR2: LNHNV, YYDKDF (reference sequence). The CDR3 spells CATRGTGANEKLFF. In nucleotides, the CDR3 is TGTGCCACCAGAGGGACAGGCGCTAATGAAAAACTGTTTTTT.

This chain links TRBV30 with TRBJ2-3, with 9 bases that match TRBD1. Germline V gene sequence: CDR1 GTSNPN, CDR2 SVGIG (reference sequence). J lost 7 bases, V lost 2 bases, and 7 bases had no gene match. This CDR3 region has 14 residues. This CDR3 reads CAWSRTGAGNTQYF. The CDR3 DNA is TGTGCCTGGAGTCGGACAGGGGCAGGGAATACGCAGTATTTT.

For the CDR3, the DNA is TGTGCCAGCAGCTTACTCGGGGGAAGTGGATCCCTCCACTTT. This codes for CASSLLGGSGSLHF. The chain combines TRBV7-2 with TRBJ1-6, with a possible D match to TRBD1 (5 bases). This CDR3 is 14 amino acids long. V was pared by 2 bases and J by 14 bases, with 16 bases between. Germline lookup yields CDR1 SGHTA and CDR2 FQGNSA.

This clone was counted once. V gene TRBV7-2 combines with J gene TRBJ1-3, with 8 nucleotides matching TRBD1. V trimming: 5 bases; J trimming: 4 bases; junction bases outside the gene matches: 4. Germline CDR1 and CDR2: SGHTA and FQGNSA. This CDR3 has 14 amino acids. CDR3 protein: CASSLTGGGNTIYF. DNA of the CDR3: TGTGCCAGCAGCCTAACAGGGGGGGGAAACACCATATATTTT. The whole variable domain, remainder taken from reference TRBV7-2 and TRBJ1-3, is GAGVSQSPSNKVTEKGKDVELRCDPISGHTALYWYRQSLGQGLEFLIYFQGNSAPDKSGLPSDRFSAERTGGSVSTLTIQRTQQEDSAVYLCASSLTGGGNTIYFGEGSWLTVV.

The chain links TRBV27 to TRBJ2-3; 11 positions agree with TRBD2. Germline CDR1 MNHEY, CDR2 SMNVEV (reference sequence). The V gene end was trimmed by 7 bases and the J gene end by 8 bases; junction bases not matched to a gene: 11. CDR3 size: 15 residues. The CDR3 bases are TGTGCCAGCAATCTCCTGGGTAGCGGGAGGGGTACGCAGTATTTT. Translated, it gives CASNLLGSGRGTQYF.

The chain joins TRBV12-5 to TRBJ1-1; D perhaps matches TRBD1 (6 bases). The V and J ends lost 1 base and 6 bases respectively, with 9 bases between them. This CDR3 is 13 amino acids long. Germline V gene sequence: CDR1 LGHNT, CDR2 FRNRAP. The CDR3 here is CASGLGGQAEAFF. CDR3 DNA sequence: TGTGCTAGTGGTTTGGGGGGACAAGCTGAAGCTTTCTTT.

This chain's CDR3 is CASRADRAEQPQHF. The CDR3 region has the DNA TGTGCCAGCAGGGCGGACAGGGCAGAACAGCCCCAGCATTTT. This rearrangement joins TRBV2 to TRBJ1-5; 8 bases map to TRBD1. This CDR3 has 14 residues. V gave up 6 bases and J gave up 7 bases; unmatched junction bases: 8. Per the germline V gene, CDR1 is SNHLY and CDR2 is FYNNEI.